A selection of T cell receptor beta chains follows, all from one sample in a study of blood T cell repertoires in COVID-19. The table came from immunoSEQ multiplex PCR; TCRdb's copy has only in-frame clones and leaves some out. The table shows about 180,000 clones, with 85% to 90% occurring only once. Input material: peripheral blood. All receptors derive from a woman aged 30 to 39 with active or convalescent COVID-19. Both conserved end residues are part of each CDR3. Fields, in order: clone size, V gene, J gene, D gene, CDR3 DNA, CDR3 protein. A D gene is named only where the DNA matches it firmly. Size is stated for part of the rows, as once, few or many counts, or as a class when the clone is expanded.

NA	TRBV11-2	TRBJ1-2	NA	TGTGCCAGCAGCTTAGATCCCCAAAGGAGTAACTACACCTTC	CASSLDPQRSNYTF
NA	TRBV10-2	TRBJ2-1	NA	TGCGCCAGCATCGGGACTGGCTCCTACAATGAGCAGTTCTTC	CASIGTGSYNEQFF
NA	TRBV18	TRBJ2-3	NA	TGTGCCAGCTCACCGGTACGGGGCACAGATACGCAGTATTTT	CASSPVRGTDTQYF
NA	TRBV7-9	TRBJ1-2	NA	TGTGCCAGCAGCTCCGATCTTGGAAGGAGAGACTATGGCTACACCTTC	CASSSDLGRRDYGYTF
NA	TRBV28	TRBJ2-7	TRBD1	TGTGCCAGCAGGTCCGGGACAGGGGGCGAGCAGTACTTC	CASRSGTGGEQYF
NA	TRBV3-1/TRBV3-2	TRBJ2-3	TRBD2	TGTGCCAGCAGCCGCCGACCGGGACTAGCGGGAGGGAACACAGATACGCAGTATTTT	CASSRRPGLAGGNTDTQYF
few	TRBV9	TRBJ1-3	NA	TGTGCCAGCAGCGCCGACACTCACTCTGGAAACACCATATATTTT	CASSADTHSGNTIYF
NA	TRBV28	TRBJ1-4	TRBD1	TGTGCCAGCAGGCCTGACAGGGGCCGTATTGAAAAACTGTTTTTT	CASRPDRGRIEKLFF
NA	TRBV7-9	TRBJ2-5	NA	TGTGCCAGCAGCTTTGGCAGCCAAGAGACCCAGTACTTC	CASSFGSQETQYF
NA	TRBV18	TRBJ1-2	NA	TGTGCCAGCTCACTTACACACAGGGACGGCTACACCTTC	CASSLTHRDGYTF
NA	TRBV19	TRBJ2-7	TRBD2	TGTGCCAGTAGTGAACCTCCGACTAGCGGGAGTAGGTACGAGCAGTACTTC	CASSEPPTSGSRYEQYF
NA	TRBV13	TRBJ2-1	NA	TGTGCCAGCAGCTTGGGCCATAAAATAAATGAGCAGTTCTTC	CASSLGHKINEQFF
NA	TRBV3-1/TRBV3-2	TRBJ2-3	NA	TGTGCCAGCAGCCCCGGGGGTAGGGTAGGAACAGATACGCAGTATTTT	CASSPGGRVGTDTQYF
NA	TRBV11-3	TRBJ2-3	NA	TGTGCCAGCAGCTTAGGATCTCCGGGGGATACGCAGTATTTT	CASSLGSPGDTQYF
once	TRBV7-2	TRBJ2-3	TRBD2	TGTGCCAGCAGCTTAGGACTAGCCCCAGATACGCAGTATTTT	CASSLGLAPDTQYF
NA	TRBV11-2	TRBJ2-7	NA	TGTGCCAGCAGCTTAGGAGGAAGCGACTACTACGAGCAGTACTTC	CASSLGGSDYYEQYF
NA	TRBV30	TRBJ2-2	TRBD1	TGTGCCTGGACCGCAGGCGACAGGGGGAACACCGGGGAGCTGTTTTTT	CAWTAGDRGNTGELFF
NA	TRBV29-1	TRBJ1-1	NA	TGCAGCGTTCAAGGGCAGGGTTTATCTGAAGCTTTCTTT	CSVQGQGLSEAFF
NA	TRBV11-2	TRBJ1-1	TRBD1	TGTGCCAGCAGCTTAGGGACAGGGGGCTTGGTAATCACTGAAGCTTTCTTT	CASSLGTGGLVITEAFF
NA	TRBV28	TRBJ1-2	TRBD1	TGTGCCAGCAGTTCCTACTCCGGGACAGGGGGCTATGGCTACACCTTC	CASSSYSGTGGYGYTF
once	TRBV5-1	TRBJ1-4	TRBD1	TGCGCCAGCAGCTTGATGCTGGGACAGAATGAAAAACTGTTTTTT	CASSLMLGQNEKLFF
NA	TRBV9	TRBJ2-7	NA	TGTGCCAGCAGCGTAGAGGACACGGCCGTGGACGAGCAGTACTTC	CASSVEDTAVDEQYF
NA	TRBV3-1/TRBV3-2	TRBJ2-7	TRBD2	TGTGCCAGCACCCTTGGGCTAGCGGGTGACGAGCAGTACTTC	CASTLGLAGDEQYF
NA	TRBV19	TRBJ1-2	TRBD1	TGTGCCAGTAGCAGACAGGGGGGAAGGGGCTACACCTTC	CASSRQGGRGYTF
NA	TRBV29-1	TRBJ1-1	TRBD1	TGCAGCGTTAGGGGGACAGGGGGCGCAAACACTGAAGCTTTCTTT	CSVRGTGGANTEAFF
NA	TRBV6-4	TRBJ1-4	TRBD1	TGTGCCAGCAACAGGGGGCGAGGTGAAAAACTGTTTTTT	CASNRGRGEKLFF
NA	TRBV30	TRBJ1-1	TRBD1	TGTGCCTGGAGTGGACAGGGGAACACTGAAGCTTTCTTT	CAWSGQGNTEAFF
NA	TRBV24-1	TRBJ2-5	NA	TGTGCCACCAGTGAGAGATACGACAGGAACCAAGAGACCCAGTACTTC	CATSERYDRNQETQYF
NA	TRBV4-2	TRBJ1-6	NA	TGTGCCAGCAGCCAATCCCAGACATCCAGCCGGTCCTATAATTCACCCCTCCACTTT	CASSQSQTSSRSYNSPLHF
NA	TRBV7-9	TRBJ2-1	TRBD2	TGTGCCAGCAGCTTAGGGACTAGCGGGAGCGATGAGCAGTTCTTC	CASSLGTSGSDEQFF